This TCR beta chain is from a study of OX40 agonist ivuxolimab in advanced cancers. V lost 4 bases and J 2 bases, leaving 8 bases between the germline ends. Germline V gene sequence: CDR1 MNHNS, CDR2 SASEGT. The CDR3 contains 13 residues. The method was immunoSEQ multiplex PCR; TCRdb's version includes in-frame clones alone and lacks a portion of them. The sample contains 100,000 to 150,000 clones, about nine tenths of which appear only once. The receptor was derived from an adult with an advanced solid tumor such as melanoma, head and neck, liver or kidney cancer. The sample here was CD4+ or CD8+ T cells sorted from blood, taken in a trial of the OX40 agonist ivuxolimab. This sequence joins TRBV6-1 and TRBJ1-2; maybe TRBD1 (5 bases). This chain's CDR3 is CASSGGGNYGYTF. The CDR3 region has the DNA TGTGCCAGCAGTGGGGGGGGGAACTATGGCTACACCTTC.